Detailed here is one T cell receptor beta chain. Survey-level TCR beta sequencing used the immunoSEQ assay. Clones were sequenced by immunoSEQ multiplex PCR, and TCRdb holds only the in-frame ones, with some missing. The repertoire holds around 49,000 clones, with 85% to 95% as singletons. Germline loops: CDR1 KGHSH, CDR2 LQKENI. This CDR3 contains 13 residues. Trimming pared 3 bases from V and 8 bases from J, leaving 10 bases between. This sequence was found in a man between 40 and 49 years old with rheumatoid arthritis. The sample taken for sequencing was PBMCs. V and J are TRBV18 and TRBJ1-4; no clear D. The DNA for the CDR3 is TGTGCCAGCTCACCTCCCGGTCGCGAAAAACTGTTTTTT. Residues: CASSPPGREKLFF.